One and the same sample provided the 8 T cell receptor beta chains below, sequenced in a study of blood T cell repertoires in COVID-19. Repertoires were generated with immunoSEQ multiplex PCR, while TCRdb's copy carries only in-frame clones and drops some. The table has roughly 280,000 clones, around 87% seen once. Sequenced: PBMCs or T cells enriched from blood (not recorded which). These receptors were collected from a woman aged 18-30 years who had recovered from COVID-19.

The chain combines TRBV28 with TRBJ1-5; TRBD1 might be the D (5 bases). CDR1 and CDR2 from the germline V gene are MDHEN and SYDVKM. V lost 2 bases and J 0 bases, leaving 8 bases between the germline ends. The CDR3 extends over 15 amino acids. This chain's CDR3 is CASSLTQGSNQPQHF. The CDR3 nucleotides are TGTGCCAGCAGTTTAACGCAGGGTAGCAATCAGCCCCAGCATTTT.

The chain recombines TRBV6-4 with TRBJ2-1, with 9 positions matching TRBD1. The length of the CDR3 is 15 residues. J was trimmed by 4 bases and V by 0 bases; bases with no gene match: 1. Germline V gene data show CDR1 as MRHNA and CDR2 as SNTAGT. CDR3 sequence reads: CASSDSQGAYNEQFF. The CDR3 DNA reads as TGTGCCAGCAGTGACTCACAGGGGGCTTACAATGAGCAGTTCTTC.

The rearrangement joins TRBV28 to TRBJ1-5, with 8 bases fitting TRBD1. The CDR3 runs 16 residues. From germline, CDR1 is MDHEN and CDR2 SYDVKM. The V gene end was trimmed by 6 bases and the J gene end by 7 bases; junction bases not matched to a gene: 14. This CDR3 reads CASSPNQGTGGQPQHF. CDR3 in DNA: TGTGCCAGCAGCCCTAACCAGGGAACAGGGGGACAGCCCCAGCATTTT.

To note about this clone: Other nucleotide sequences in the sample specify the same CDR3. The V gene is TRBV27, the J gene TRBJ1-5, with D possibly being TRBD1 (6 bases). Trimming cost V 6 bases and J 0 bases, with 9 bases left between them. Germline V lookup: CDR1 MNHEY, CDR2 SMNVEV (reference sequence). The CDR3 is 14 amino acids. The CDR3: CASSLGGSNQPQHF. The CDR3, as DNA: TGTGCCAGCAGCCTAGGGGGTAGCAATCAGCCCCAGCATTTT.

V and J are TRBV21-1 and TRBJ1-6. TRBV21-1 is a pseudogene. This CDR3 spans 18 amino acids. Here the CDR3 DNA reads TGTGCCAGCAGCAAAGGTCGTTTCGAGGCCTCAAATAATTCACCCCTCCACTTT. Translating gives CASSKGRFEASNNSPLHF.

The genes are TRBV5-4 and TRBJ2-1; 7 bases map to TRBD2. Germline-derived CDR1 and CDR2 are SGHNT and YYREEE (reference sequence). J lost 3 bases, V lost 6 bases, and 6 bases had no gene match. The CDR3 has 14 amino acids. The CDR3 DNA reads TGTGCCAGCAACGACCCTAGCGGCTACAATGAGCAGTTCTTC. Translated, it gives CASNDPSGYNEQFF.

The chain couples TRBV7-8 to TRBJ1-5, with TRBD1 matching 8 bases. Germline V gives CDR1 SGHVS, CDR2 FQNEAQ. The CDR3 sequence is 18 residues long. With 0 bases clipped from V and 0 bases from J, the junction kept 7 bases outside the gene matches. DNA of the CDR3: TGTGCCAGCAGCTTAGCCACAGGGGGACTTTATAGCAATCAGCCCCAGCATTTT. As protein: CASSLATGGLYSNQPQHF.

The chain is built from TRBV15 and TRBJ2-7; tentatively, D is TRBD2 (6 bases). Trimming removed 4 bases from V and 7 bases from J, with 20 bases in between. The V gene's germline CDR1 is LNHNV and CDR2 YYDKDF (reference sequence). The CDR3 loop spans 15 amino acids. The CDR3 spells CATSIRRGVNREQYF. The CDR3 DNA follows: TGTGCCACCAGCATTCGCCGCGGGGTGAACCGAGAGCAGTACTTC.